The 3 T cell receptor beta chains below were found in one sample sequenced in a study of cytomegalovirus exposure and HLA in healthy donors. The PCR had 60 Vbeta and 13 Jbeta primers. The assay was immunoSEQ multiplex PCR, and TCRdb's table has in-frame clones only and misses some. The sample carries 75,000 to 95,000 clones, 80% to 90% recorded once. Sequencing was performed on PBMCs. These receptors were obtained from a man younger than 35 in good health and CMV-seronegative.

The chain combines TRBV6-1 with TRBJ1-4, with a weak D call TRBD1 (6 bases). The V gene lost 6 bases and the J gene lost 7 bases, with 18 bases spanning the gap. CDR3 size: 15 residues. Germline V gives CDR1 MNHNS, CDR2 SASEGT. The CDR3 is CASRIAGTSTEKLFF. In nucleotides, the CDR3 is TGTGCCAGCAGGATTGCCGGGACATCGACTGAAAAACTGTTTTTT.

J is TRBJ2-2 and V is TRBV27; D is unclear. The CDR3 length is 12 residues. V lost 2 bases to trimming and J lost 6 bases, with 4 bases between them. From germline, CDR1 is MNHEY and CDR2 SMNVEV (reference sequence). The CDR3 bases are TGTGCCAGCAGTTTAATCTCCGGGGAGCTGTTTTTT. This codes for CASSLISGELFF.

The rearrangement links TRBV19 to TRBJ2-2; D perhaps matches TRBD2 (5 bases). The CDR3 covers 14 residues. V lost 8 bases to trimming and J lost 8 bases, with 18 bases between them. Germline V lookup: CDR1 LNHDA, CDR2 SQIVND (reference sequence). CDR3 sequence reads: CASHEGISGGELFF. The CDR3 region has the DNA TGTGCCAGTCATGAGGGAATAAGTGGGGGGGAGCTGTTTTTT.